This T cell receptor (beta chain) was found in a study of radiotherapy plus CTLA-4 blockade in lung cancer (dated by TCRdb to 2016 to 2019). About the full investigation: Among the enrolled patients, approximately 18% had an objective response, and 31% reached disease control. Broad study findings and their caveats: After treatment with radiotherapy and ipilimumab, TCR clones that originated in tumors expanded in peripheral blood. The strongest predictors of response, as reported, were early dynamic changes in blood T cell clones along with a rise in serum interferon-beta after radiation.

From the cysteine up to the valine, the CDR3 has a length of 14 residues. Just the 42-base CDR3 DNA is kept, in frame starting at base 1. Relative to germline, V is missing 5 bases and J is missing 1 base, with 5 bases of the junction outside any gene match. The germline V gene (reference sequence) supplies CDR1 MNHNY and CDR2 SVGAGI. For this clone: The antigen it binds to is not known. Base qualities are missing; no much larger clone stands one base away.

The library was generated by the immunoSEQ multiplex PCR assay. TCRdb limited this immuneACCESS table to in-frame rearrangements with V and J called. A share of clones is missing; checked studies link under half to unresolved V genes, and the rest is unexplained. The sample records some 78,000 clones, around 86% of which are singletons. The ten largest clones capture about 2% of the sample. The study evaluated CTLA-4 blockade (ipilimumab) given together with focal radiation therapy in patients who had chemo-refractory metastatic non-small-cell lung cancer. The sequencing used peripheral blood, collected from a patient treated with radiotherapy plus ipilimumab. The TCR originated in a human donor with non-small cell lung cancer who had a partial response to radiotherapy plus ipilimumab. The sequence joins TRBV6-6 to TRBJ2-7, and TRBD1 matches 7 of the central bases. The nucleotides read TGTGCCAGCAGTGACCCGGACAGGTCCTACGAGCAGTACGTC. This encodes CASSDPDRSYEQYV.